This TCR beta chain came from a study of cytomegalovirus exposure and HLA in healthy donors. Study-wide context: Around 180 million T cells yielded 100 million or so unique TCR beta sequences in earlier analysis.

The PCR made use of 60 Vbeta and 13 Jbeta primers. Profiled with immunoSEQ multiplex PCR; TCRdb holds only in-frame clones, not every one. The repertoire holds approximately 120,000 clones, with approximately 71% as singletons. Donors likely had unrecorded immune exposures despite being nominally healthy when sampled. The V gene end was trimmed by 4 bases and the J gene end by 10 bases; junction bases not matched to a gene: 6. The length of the CDR3 is 13 residues. From germline, CDR1 is LGHNA and CDR2 YSLEER. On this clone: No antigen is known for it.

Study-level results: Presence/absence analyses took donor sequencing depth as roughly uniform. Altogether, more than 150 TCR beta chains were recorded as cytomegalovirus-associated.

The origin of this receptor is a man aged 35 to 55 in good health and CMV-seronegative. V usage is TRBV4-3 and J usage is TRBJ1-1; 10 nucleotides align to TRBD1. Material for sequencing was PBMCs. The CDR3 DNA sequence: TGCGCCAGCAGCCCGGACAGGGGGTACGGAGCTTTCTTT. Protein product: CASSPDRGYGAFF.